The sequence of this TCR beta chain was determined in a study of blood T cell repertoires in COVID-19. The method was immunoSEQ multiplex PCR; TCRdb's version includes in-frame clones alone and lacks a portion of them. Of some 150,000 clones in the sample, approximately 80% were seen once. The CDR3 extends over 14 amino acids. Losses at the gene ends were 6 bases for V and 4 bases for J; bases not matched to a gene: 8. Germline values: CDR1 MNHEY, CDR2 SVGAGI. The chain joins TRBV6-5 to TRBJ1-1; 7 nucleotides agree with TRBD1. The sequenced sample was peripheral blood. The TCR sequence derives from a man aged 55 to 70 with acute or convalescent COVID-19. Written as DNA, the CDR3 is TGTGCCAGCAGGACAGGGACCTTGGGCACTGAAGCTTTCTTT. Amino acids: CASRTGTLGTEAFF.